Listed below are T cell receptor beta chains from one sample, sequenced in a study of blood T cell repertoires in COVID-19. Sequencing was performed with immunoSEQ multiplex PCR; in TCRdb, only in-frame clones are kept and a portion is missing. The table lists around 58,000 clones, roughly 80% of them singletons, with around 4% in the top ten. The sequencing sample was made of PBMCs or T cells enriched from blood (not recorded which). Receptors originate from a woman aged 40 to 50 with acute COVID-19. The CDR3 runs from the conserved cysteine through the conserved F or W. D genes are given only for firm matches. Part of the rows lack a size; the others show once, few, many or a class for expanded clones.

cdr3_nt: TGTGCCAGTCGCCCCACCCGGGGGATAAACACTGAAGCTTTCTTT; cdr3_aa: CASRPTRGINTEAFF; d_call: -; v_call: TRBV28; j_call: TRBJ1-1; clone_size: once
cdr3_nt: TGTGCCAGCTCGACGGCTGGGCACGCAGACGAGCAGTACTTC; cdr3_aa: CASSTAGHADEQYF; d_call: -; v_call: TRBV18; j_call: TRBJ2-7; clone_size: -
cdr3_nt: TGTGCCAGCAGTCTTACCGGGTTAGCCTACGAGCAGTACTTC; cdr3_aa: CASSLTGLAYEQYF; d_call: -; v_call: TRBV28; j_call: TRBJ2-7; clone_size: -
cdr3_nt: TGTGCCAGTAGTATATATTCAGGGGAAAATTCACCCCTCCACTTT; cdr3_aa: CASSIYSGENSPLHF; d_call: -; v_call: TRBV19; j_call: TRBJ1-6; clone_size: -
cdr3_nt: TGTGCCAGCAGTGAAAGGGACAAGGTAGTTGTTAACGAGCAGTACTTC; cdr3_aa: CASSERDKVVVNEQYF; d_call: -; v_call: TRBV6-1; j_call: TRBJ2-7; clone_size: -
cdr3_nt: TGTGCCAGCAGTGAAAACGGGCTCCCAGGGGATGAGCAGTTCTTC; cdr3_aa: CASSENGLPGDEQFF; d_call: -; v_call: TRBV2; j_call: TRBJ2-1; clone_size: -
cdr3_nt: TGTGCCAGCAGTGAATATCTCGCAGTAGGCTACACCTTC; cdr3_aa: CASSEYLAVGYTF; d_call: -; v_call: TRBV25-1; j_call: TRBJ1-2; clone_size: -
cdr3_nt: TGTGCCAGCAGCAAAGGGAGTGGAAACACCATATATTTT; cdr3_aa: CASSKGSGNTIYF; d_call: -; v_call: TRBV11-3; j_call: TRBJ1-3; clone_size: -
cdr3_nt: TGTGCCAGCAGTTACCGGGACAGGGTGGTCGCGGGAAACACCATATATTTT; cdr3_aa: CASSYRDRVVAGNTIYF; d_call: TRBD1; v_call: TRBV28; j_call: TRBJ1-3; clone_size: -
cdr3_nt: TGTGCCAGCATCTCAGTGGGCAGGGACTATGGCTACACCTTC; cdr3_aa: CASISVGRDYGYTF; d_call: -; v_call: TRBV28; j_call: TRBJ1-2; clone_size: once
cdr3_nt: TGTGCCACCAGTCTACACTATGGGTATAGTGGCTACACCTTC; cdr3_aa: CATSLHYGYSGYTF; d_call: -; v_call: TRBV15; j_call: TRBJ1-2; clone_size: -
cdr3_nt: TGTGCCAGTAGTACAGGGGGCCATCAGCCCCAGCATTTT; cdr3_aa: CASSTGGHQPQHF; d_call: TRBD1; v_call: TRBV19; j_call: TRBJ1-5; clone_size: -
cdr3_nt: TGTGCCAGCCGAGAGACAGGGGTGATTGAAGCTTTCTTT; cdr3_aa: CASRETGVIEAFF; d_call: TRBD1; v_call: TRBV6-5; j_call: TRBJ1-1; clone_size: -
cdr3_nt: TGCGCCAGCAGCGGTCGGGACTTATACAATGAGCAGTTCTTC; cdr3_aa: CASSGRDLYNEQFF; d_call: -; v_call: TRBV5-1; j_call: TRBJ2-1; clone_size: -
cdr3_nt: TGCGCCAGCAGTTCCCAGGGAAGCTCCTACAATGAGCAGTTCTTC; cdr3_aa: CASSSQGSSYNEQFF; d_call: -; v_call: TRBV10-1; j_call: TRBJ2-1; clone_size: -
cdr3_nt: TGTGCCAGCAGCCGGGGGACAGGGACGGGAGCTTTCTTT; cdr3_aa: CASSRGTGTGAFF; d_call: TRBD1; v_call: TRBV11-3; j_call: TRBJ1-1; clone_size: few
cdr3_nt: TGTGCCGAAGGACTCCTCCGGACCGGGGAGCTGTTTTTT; cdr3_aa: CAEGLLRTGELFF; d_call: -; v_call: TRBV11-2; j_call: TRBJ2-2; clone_size: -
cdr3_nt: TGTGCCAGCAGCTTGGACAGAAGTCTAGCCCTAATCGTGGATACGCAGTATTTT; cdr3_aa: CASSLDRSLALIVDTQYF; d_call: -; v_call: TRBV5-4; j_call: TRBJ2-3; clone_size: -
cdr3_nt: TGTGCCAGCAGTCGCGCCGGGGTTGAGACTGAAGCTTTCTTT; cdr3_aa: CASSRAGVETEAFF; d_call: -; v_call: TRBV6-5; j_call: TRBJ1-1; clone_size: -
cdr3_nt: TGCGCCAGCAGCATTCAACCAGGGCCCGGCACTGAAGCTTTCTTT; cdr3_aa: CASSIQPGPGTEAFF; d_call: -; v_call: TRBV5-1; j_call: TRBJ1-1; clone_size: -
cdr3_nt: TGTGCCAGCAGGCGTAGCGGGAGGGCCGTTGAGCAGTTCTTC; cdr3_aa: CASRRSGRAVEQFF; d_call: TRBD2; v_call: TRBV7-2; j_call: TRBJ2-1; clone_size: -
cdr3_nt: TGTGCCAGTAGTCCCTGGACAGGGAACCCTAGCAATCAGCCCCAGCATTTT; cdr3_aa: CASSPWTGNPSNQPQHF; d_call: TRBD1; v_call: TRBV19; j_call: TRBJ1-5; clone_size: -